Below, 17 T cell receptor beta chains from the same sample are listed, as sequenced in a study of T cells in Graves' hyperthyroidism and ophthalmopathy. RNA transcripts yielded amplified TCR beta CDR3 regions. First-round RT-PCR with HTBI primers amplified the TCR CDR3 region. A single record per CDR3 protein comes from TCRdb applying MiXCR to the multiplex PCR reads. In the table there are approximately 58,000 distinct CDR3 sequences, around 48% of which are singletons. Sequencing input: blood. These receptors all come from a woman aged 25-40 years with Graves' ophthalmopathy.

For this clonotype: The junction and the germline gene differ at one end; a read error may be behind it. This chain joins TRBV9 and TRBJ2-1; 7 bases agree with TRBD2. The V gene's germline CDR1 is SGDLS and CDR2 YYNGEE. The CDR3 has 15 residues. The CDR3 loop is CANSQKWGGANEQFF. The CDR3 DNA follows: TGTGCCAACAGCCAAAAATGGGGAGGGGCGAATGAGCAGTTCTTC.

The CDR3 sequence: CAWSVGGSGNTIYF. The DNA for the CDR3 is TGTGCCTGGAGTGTAGGCGGGTCTGGAAACACCATATATTTT. V is TRBV30 and J is TRBJ1-3; D is unresolved. Germline loops: CDR1 GTSNPN, CDR2 SVGIG (reference sequence). The CDR3 sequence is 14 residues long. V lost 0 bases to trimming and J lost 1 base, with 7 bases between them.

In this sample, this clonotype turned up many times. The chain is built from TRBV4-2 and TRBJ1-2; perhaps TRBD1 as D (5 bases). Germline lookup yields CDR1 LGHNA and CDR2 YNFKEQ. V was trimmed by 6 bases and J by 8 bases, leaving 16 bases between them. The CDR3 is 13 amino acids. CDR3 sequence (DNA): TGTGCCAGCAGAGTGGGGGGTGAAGAGGGCTACACCTTC. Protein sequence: CASRVGGEEGYTF.

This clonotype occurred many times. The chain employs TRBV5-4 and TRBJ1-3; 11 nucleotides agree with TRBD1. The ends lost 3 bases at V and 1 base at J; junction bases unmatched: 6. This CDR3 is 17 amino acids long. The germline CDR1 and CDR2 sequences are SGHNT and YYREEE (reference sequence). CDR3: CASSSGQGGKSGNTIYF. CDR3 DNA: TGTGCCAGCAGCTCGGGACAGGGGGGGAAGTCTGGAAACACCATATATTTT.

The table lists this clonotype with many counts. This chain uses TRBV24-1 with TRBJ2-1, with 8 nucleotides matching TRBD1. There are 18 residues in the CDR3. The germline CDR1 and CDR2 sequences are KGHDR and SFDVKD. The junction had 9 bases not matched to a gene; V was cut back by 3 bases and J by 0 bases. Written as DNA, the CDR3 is TGTGCCACCAGTGATCCCACCCGGACAGGGAGCTCCTACAATGAGCAGTTCTTC. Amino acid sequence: CATSDPTRTGSSYNEQFF.

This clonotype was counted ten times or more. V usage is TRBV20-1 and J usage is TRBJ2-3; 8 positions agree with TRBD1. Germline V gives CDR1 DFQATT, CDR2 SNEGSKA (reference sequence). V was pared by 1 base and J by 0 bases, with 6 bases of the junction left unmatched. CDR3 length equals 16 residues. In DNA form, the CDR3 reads TGCAGTGCTAGAGTTACAGGACAGGGAAGCACAGATACGCAGTATTTT. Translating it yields CSARVTGQGSTDTQYF.

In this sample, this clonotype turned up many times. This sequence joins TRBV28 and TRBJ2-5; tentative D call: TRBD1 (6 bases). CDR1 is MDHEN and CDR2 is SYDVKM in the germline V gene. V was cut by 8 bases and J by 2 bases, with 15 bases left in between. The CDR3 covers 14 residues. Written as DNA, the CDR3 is TGTGCCAGCCGGGACGACAGGACTCAAGAGACCCAGTACTTC. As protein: CASRDDRTQETQYF.

The CDR3 DNA sequence: TGCGCCAGCAGCTTGGGCCCGGACAGGGGAGGAGAGACCCAGTACTTC. Its translation: CASSLGPDRGGETQYF. The chain links TRBV5-1 to TRBJ2-5; TRBD1 matches at 9 bases. Germline-derived CDR1 and CDR2 are SGHRS and YFSETQ. This CDR3 has 16 amino acids. Losses at the gene ends were 0 bases for V and 4 bases for J; bases not matched to a gene: 7.

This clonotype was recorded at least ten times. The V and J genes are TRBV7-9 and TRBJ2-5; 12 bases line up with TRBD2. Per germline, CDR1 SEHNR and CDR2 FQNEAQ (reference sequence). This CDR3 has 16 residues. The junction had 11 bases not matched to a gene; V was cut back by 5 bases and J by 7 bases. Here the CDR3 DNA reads TGTGCCAGCAGCCCCCGGACTAGCGGGGCGGCGGGGACCCAGTACTTC. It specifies CASSPRTSGAAGTQYF.

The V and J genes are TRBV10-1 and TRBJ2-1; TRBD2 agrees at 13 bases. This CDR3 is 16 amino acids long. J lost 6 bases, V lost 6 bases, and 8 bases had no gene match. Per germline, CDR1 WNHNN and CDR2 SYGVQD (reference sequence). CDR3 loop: CASRAGTSGKGNEQFF. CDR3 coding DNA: TGCGCCAGCAGAGCGGGGACTAGCGGGAAAGGCAATGAGCAGTTCTTC.

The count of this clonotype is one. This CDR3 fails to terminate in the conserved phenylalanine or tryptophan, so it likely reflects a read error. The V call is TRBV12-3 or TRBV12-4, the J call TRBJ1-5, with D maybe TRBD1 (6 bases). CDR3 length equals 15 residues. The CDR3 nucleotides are TGCGCCAGCAGTCACCGACAGGAGAGAAATCAGCCCCAGCATCTT. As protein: CASSHRQERNQPQHL.

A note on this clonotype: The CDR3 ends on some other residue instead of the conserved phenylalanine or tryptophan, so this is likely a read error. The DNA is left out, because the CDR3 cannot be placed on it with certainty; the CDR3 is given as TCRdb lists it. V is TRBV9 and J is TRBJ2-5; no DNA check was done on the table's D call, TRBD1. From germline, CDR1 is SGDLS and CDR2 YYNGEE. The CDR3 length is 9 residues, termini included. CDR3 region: CASSGHGTG.

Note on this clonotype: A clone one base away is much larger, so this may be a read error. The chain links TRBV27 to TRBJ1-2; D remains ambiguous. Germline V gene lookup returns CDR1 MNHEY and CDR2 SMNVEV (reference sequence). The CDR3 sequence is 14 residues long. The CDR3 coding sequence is TGTGTCAGCAGTTTAACTTACAGCAACTATGGCTACACCTTC. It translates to CVSSLTYSNYGYTF.

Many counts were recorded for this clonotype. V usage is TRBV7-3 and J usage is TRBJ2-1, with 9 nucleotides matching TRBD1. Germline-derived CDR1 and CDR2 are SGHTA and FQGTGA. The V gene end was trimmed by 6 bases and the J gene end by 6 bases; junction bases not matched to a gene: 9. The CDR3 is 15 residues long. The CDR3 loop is CASSLGQGFGNEQFF. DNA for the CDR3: TGTGCCAGCAGTTTGGGACAGGGATTCGGCAATGAGCAGTTCTTC.

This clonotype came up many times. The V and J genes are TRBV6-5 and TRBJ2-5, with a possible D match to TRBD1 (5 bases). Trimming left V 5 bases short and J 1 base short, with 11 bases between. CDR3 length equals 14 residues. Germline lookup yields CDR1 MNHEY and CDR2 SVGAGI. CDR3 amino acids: CASSRQFFQETQYF. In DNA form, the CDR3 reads TGTGCCAGCAGTCGACAGTTTTTCCAAGAGACCCAGTACTTC.

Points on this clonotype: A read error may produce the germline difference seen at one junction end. This CDR3 reads CASSPGNSYERYF. The CDR3 DNA reads TGTGCCAGCAGCCCGGGCAACTCCTACGAGCGGTACTTC. J is TRBJ2-7 and V is TRBV7-3; no firm D call. Germline V gene sequence: CDR1 SGHTA, CDR2 FQGTGA. This CDR3 region has 13 residues.

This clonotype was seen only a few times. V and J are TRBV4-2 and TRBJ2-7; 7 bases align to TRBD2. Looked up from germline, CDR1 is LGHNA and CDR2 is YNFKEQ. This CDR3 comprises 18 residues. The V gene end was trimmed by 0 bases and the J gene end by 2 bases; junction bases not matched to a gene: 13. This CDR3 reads CASSQDLGGRASAYEQYF. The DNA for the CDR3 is TGTGCCAGCAGCCAAGATTTGGGAGGGCGGGCCAGCGCCTACGAGCAGTACTTC.